This is a list of T cell receptor beta chains from one sample in a study of blood T cell repertoires in COVID-19. Libraries were prepared by immunoSEQ multiplex PCR; TCRdb keeps only in-frame clonotypes and omits some of them. The sample gives about 250,000 clones, around 90% of which show up once; about 6% is in the top ten. Sequences were obtained from PBMCs or T cells enriched from blood (not recorded which). The receptors were sampled from a young woman with acute COVID-19. Both conserved end residues are part of each CDR3. A D gene is named only where the DNA matches it firmly. Only part of the rows carry a size: once, few, many, or a class if the clone is expanded.

abundance	j_gene	v_gene	d_gene	CDR3nt	CDR3aa
once	TRBJ2-1	TRBV3-1/TRBV3-2	TRBD2	TGTGCCAGCAGCCGTACCGAACCGACTAGCGCTGGATTGTTCTTC	CASSRTEPTSAGLFF
once	TRBJ2-2	TRBV24-1	.	TGTGCCACCGCGGGGATCGCGAACACCGGGGAGCTGTTTTTT	CATAGIANTGELFF
.	TRBJ2-7	TRBV28	TRBD1	TGTGCCAGCACCGGGACAGGGTACGAGCAGTACTTC	CASTGTGYEQYF
.	TRBJ1-5	TRBV28	.	TGTGCCAGCAGTTTATGGGCAGATGCGGGCAATCAGCCCCAGCATTTT	CASSLWADAGNQPQHF
few	TRBJ1-1	TRBV29-1	TRBD1	TGCAGCGTTGTACAAGGACAGGGCACCACTGAAGCTTTCTTT	CSVVQGQGTTEAFF
.	TRBJ2-7	TRBV6-5	TRBD2	TGTGCCAGCAGAAATCCCACTAGCGGGGACTACGAGCAGTACTTC	CASRNPTSGDYEQYF
few	TRBJ1-1	TRBV28	TRBD1	TGTGCCAGCAGTCCAGACAGGGTTTGGGCTGAAGCTTTCTTT	CASSPDRVWAEAFF
.	TRBJ1-6	TRBV11-1	.	TGTGCCAGCAGCTTCCGCGGGGGAACGAATTCACCCCTCCACTTT	CASSFRGGTNSPLHF
.	TRBJ1-3	TRBV2	.	TGTGCCAGCAGCCTCTCTGGAAACACCATATATTTT	CASSLSGNTIYF
.	TRBJ1-2	TRBV7-8	.	TGTGCCAGCAGCCTACGGACAGAAATTAACTATGGCTACACCTTC	CASSLRTEINYGYTF
.	TRBJ1-2	TRBV5-4	TRBD1	TGTGCCACCGCAGGGACAGGGGGCTCCTATGGCTACACCTTC	CATAGTGGSYGYTF
.	TRBJ2-7	TRBV28	.	TGTGCCAGCACTGGTGGAGGGACCTACGAGCAGTACTTC	CASTGGGTYEQYF
.	TRBJ1-5	TRBV6-1	.	TGTGCCAGCAGTGACGGGTTGGGTCAGCCCCAGCATTTT	CASSDGLGQPQHF
few	TRBJ2-7	TRBV9	TRBD1	TGTGCCAGCAGCGAGGGGACAGGAGTTTACGAGCAGTACTTC	CASSEGTGVYEQYF
.	TRBJ2-4	TRBV12-3/TRBV12-4	.	TGTGCCAGCAGGGCTGATGGAGGCATTCAGTACTTC	CASRADGGIQYF
.	TRBJ1-1	TRBV5-4	.	TGTGCCAGCAGCTTGTCCCAGAACACTGAAGCTTTCTTT	CASSLSQNTEAFF
.	TRBJ2-1	TRBV4-3	TRBD2	TGCGCCAGCAGCCAAGGGACTAGCGCCTACAATGAGCAGTTCTTC	CASSQGTSAYNEQFF
.	TRBJ2-7	TRBV27	TRBD2	TGTGCCAGCAGTTCGTACGATACTAGCGGGCACAGCTACGAGCAGTACTTC	CASSSYDTSGHSYEQYF
.	TRBJ2-1	TRBV4-1	.	TGCGCCAGCAGCCAAGACGGTCCATCCTACAATGAGCAGTTCTTC	CASSQDGPSYNEQFF
.	TRBJ2-1	TRBV14	.	TGTGCCAGCAGCCAGCTTGAACGGGATGGCTGGTTCTTC	CASSQLERDGWFF
.	TRBJ2-1	TRBV7-9	TRBD1	TGTGCCAGCAGCACAAACCTCGGGACAGGTTCATACAATGAGCAGTTCTTC	CASSTNLGTGSYNEQFF
.	TRBJ2-7	TRBV28	TRBD1	TGTGCCAGCAGTAGGGGACAGGGACGGGCCGAGCAGTACTTC	CASSRGQGRAEQYF
.	TRBJ2-3	TRBV4-2	TRBD2	TGTGCCAGCAGCCAAGACGGCGGGGGGGCGATCACAGATACGCAGTATTTT	CASSQDGGGAITDTQYF
.	TRBJ2-1	TRBV7-2	TRBD1	TGTGCCAGCAGCTGGGCGGGACAGGCCTACAATGAGCAGTTCTTC	CASSWAGQAYNEQFF
many	TRBJ2-2	TRBV7-2	.	TGTGCCAGCAGCTTATTTGTAGGAGGCACCGGGGAGCTGTTTTTT	CASSLFVGGTGELFF
.	TRBJ1-3	TRBV30	TRBD1	TGTGCCTGGATGAGGACAGGGGCTAGAAACACCATATATTTT	CAWMRTGARNTIYF
.	TRBJ2-5	TRBV14	.	TGTGCCAGCAGCCCCACAGGGTATTCGTACCAAGAGACCCAGTACTTC	CASSPTGYSYQETQYF
once	TRBJ2-3	TRBV7-8	TRBD2	TGTGCCAGCAGCCCCCGGCCTAGCGGGAGCCTATTGGCAACGTATTTT	CASSPRPSGSLLATYF
once	TRBJ2-2	TRBV5-1	.	TGCGCCAGCAGCTTGTGGGGCCAGAACACCGGGGAGCTGTTTTTT	CASSLWGQNTGELFF
once	TRBJ2-4	TRBV9	TRBD1	TGTGCCAGCAGCGGAGGCGACAGGGGGGACGACATTCAGTACTTC	CASSGGDRGDDIQYF
.	TRBJ2-4	TRBV6-6	TRBD1	TGTGCCAGCAGTTTACGACAGGGGGATTTAAACATTCAGTACTTC	CASSLRQGDLNIQYF
.	TRBJ2-2	TRBV27	TRBD1	TGTGCCAGCAGGACCGGGACAGGATACACCGGGGAGCTGTTTTTT	CASRTGTGYTGELFF
.	TRBJ2-6	TRBV25-1	TRBD1	TGTGCCAGCAGTCCCCGGACAGGGGACTCAGGGGCCAACGTCCTGACTTTC	CASSPRTGDSGANVLTF
.	TRBJ2-3	TRBV3-1/TRBV3-2	TRBD2	TGTGCCAGCAGTCCTCGCAATCTAATAGCGGGGGTCAGAGATACGCAGTATTTT	CASSPRNLIAGVRDTQYF
.	TRBJ2-1	TRBV6-5	TRBD2	TGTGCCAGCAGGGCACTAGCGGGAAGCTACAATGAGCAGTTCTTC	CASRALAGSYNEQFF
.	TRBJ2-2	TRBV6-2/TRBV6-3	TRBD2	TGTGCCAGCAGCTATGGGTGGCTAGCGGGAGTGTTTAACACCGGGGAGCTGTTTTTT	CASSYGWLAGVFNTGELFF
few	TRBJ1-6	TRBV28	TRBD1	TGTGCCAGCAGTTACAGGGGGCGCGGAAATTCACCCCTCCACTTT	CASSYRGRGNSPLHF
.	TRBJ1-2	TRBV21-1	.	TGTGCCAGCAGCAAAGGTGCCGGGAATTGCGTCTATGGCTACACCTTC	CASSKGAGNCVYGYTF
.	TRBJ2-7	TRBV5-1	TRBD1	TGCGCCAGCAGCTTGCTGGGACAGGGGCTTTACGAGCAGTACTTC	CASSLLGQGLYEQYF
.	TRBJ2-7	TRBV6-5	.	TGTGCCAGCAGCCCCGGCGGGTCCGGCAACTACGAGCAGTACTTC	CASSPGGSGNYEQYF
.	TRBJ2-2	TRBV9	.	TGTGCCAGCAGCGTAGGGGGGGACGGGGAGCTGTTTTTT	CASSVGGDGELFF
once	TRBJ1-1	TRBV19	.	TGTGCCAGTAGTATAGATCGGGGGGCAAACACTGAAGCTTTCTTT	CASSIDRGANTEAFF
.	TRBJ2-7	TRBV19	TRBD2	TGTGCCAGCAAGCCGACTAGCTCCCCGGGCGAGCAGTACTTC	CASKPTSSPGEQYF
.	TRBJ1-6	TRBV5-8	.	TGTGCCAGCAAAGGACAAGTTAATTCACCCCTCCACTTT	CASKGQVNSPLHF
.	TRBJ2-1	TRBV9	TRBD2	TGTGCCAGCAGCGGCGGGAGACAACTCTACAATGAGCAGTTCTTC	CASSGGRQLYNEQFF
.	TRBJ2-2	TRBV3-1/TRBV3-2	TRBD2	TGTGCCAGCAGCCCCAAGACTAGCGGGAACCGCACCGGGGAGCTGTTTTTT	CASSPKTSGNRTGELFF
.	TRBJ2-3	TRBV5-6	.	TGTGCCAGCAGCTCGAAAGGCGGGGTTTCCGGCACAGATACGCAGTATTTT	CASSSKGGVSGTDTQYF
.	TRBJ2-7	TRBV5-1	TRBD1	TGCGCCAGCAGCTCCGCCGGACAGGGTTTCTCCTACGAGCAGTACTTC	CASSSAGQGFSYEQYF
.	TRBJ2-5	TRBV7-7	TRBD1	TGTGCTAGCAGCTCCTCGGCAGGGGGCAAAGAGACCCAGTACTTC	CASSSSAGGKETQYF